These 6 T cell receptor beta chains came from one sample sequenced in a study of blood T cell repertoires in COVID-19. Sequenced by immunoSEQ multiplex PCR; TCRdb stores in-frame clones only, minus some. The data contain about 300,000 clones, approximately 88% of them singletons. Input material: peripheral blood. The receptors were sampled from a woman aged 25 to 39 with COVID-19, enrolled during active disease.

V gene TRBV18 combines with J gene TRBJ2-3; 11 bases align to TRBD1. The CDR3 is 17 amino acids. Germline V gene sequence: CDR1 KGHSH, CDR2 LQKENI. Unmatched junction bases numbered 12, after V lost 6 bases and J lost 4 bases. DNA of the CDR3: TGTGCCAGCTCCCACACCTTAGGACAGGGGGCTTCAGATACGCAGTATTTT. Its protein product is CASSHTLGQGASDTQYF.

This clone was observed a single time. The J gene is TRBJ2-7, the V gene TRBV5-6; D is ambiguous. Germline V gene data show CDR1 as SGHDT and CDR2 as YYEEEE. V was shortened by 5 bases and J by 2 bases, with 8 bases between the two germline ends. The CDR3 loop spans 12 amino acids. This CDR3 is CASSIRAYEQYV. The CDR3 region has the DNA TGTGCCAGCAGTATCCGCGCCTACGAGCAGTACGTC.

This clone was recorded only once. The chain carries TRBV21-1 and TRBJ1-1; TRBD1, the table's D call, lacks a check against the DNA. TRBV21-1 is recorded as a pseudogene. The CDR3 extends over 13 amino acids. CDR3 protein: CASSKGRGPEAFF. For the CDR3, the DNA is TGTGCCAGCAGCAAAGGAAGGGGGCCTGAAGCTTTCTTT.

The J gene is TRBJ2-5, the V gene TRBV13, with 7 bases identical to TRBD1. Germline CDR1 is PRHDT and CDR2 is FYEKMQ (reference sequence). The CDR3 consists of 14 residues. The V and J ends lost 10 bases and 1 base, in that order; junction bases with no gene match: 9. The CDR3 DNA sequence: TGTGCCACCCAAAGACAGGGATTCCAAGAGACCCAGTACTTC. Translating it yields CATQRQGFQETQYF. The entire variable domain, with the rest obtained from reference TRBV13 and TRBJ2-5, is as follows: AAGVIQSPRHLIKEKRETATLKCYPIPRHDTVYWYQQGPGQDPQFLISFYEKMQSDKGSIPDRFSAQQFSDYHSELNMSSLELGDSALYFCATQRQGFQETQYFGPGTRLLVL.

The chain carries TRBV3-1 (or the pseudogene TRBV3-2) and TRBJ1-1, with unresolved D. Trimming stripped 1 base from V and 10 bases from J, with 19 bases between. The CDR3 is made up of 15 amino acids. Germline CDR1 reads LGHDT; CDR2 reads YNNKEL (reference sequence). Here the CDR3 DNA reads TGTGCCAGCAGCCAAGGGTATCACCAGGAGGGTAGAGCTTTCTTT. This encodes CASSQGYHQEGRAFF.

The chain has TRBV4-2 and TRBJ2-4; 11 nucleotides agree with TRBD2. CDR3 length: 20 amino acids. CDR1 is LGHNA and CDR2 is YNFKEQ in the germline V gene. V trimming: 0 bases; J trimming: 0 bases; junction bases outside the gene matches: 10. The CDR3 region has the DNA TGTGCCAGCAGCCAAGAAGCATTCGGGACTAGCGGACTAGCCAAAAACATTCAGTACTTC. Its protein product is CASSQEAFGTSGLAKNIQYF.